This T cell receptor beta chain was sequenced in a study of shared clonotypes between healthy human individuals. Study-level background: Every donor yielded three CD4 naive, three CD4 memory, two CD8 naive and one CD8 memory plate. Study findings and constraints: In a handful of donors, about 5% of naive CD4 clonotypes appeared in common.

A few counts support this clone. Its specificity is unknown. The CDR3 extends over 13 amino acids. Germline V gene sequence: CDR1 SGHDN, CDR2 FVKESK. Trimming took off 6 bases at V and 8 bases at J, with 16 bases between the two ends. The assay was immunoSEQ multiplex PCR, and TCRdb's table has in-frame clones only and misses some. The table has about a million clones, about 74% seen once. The sequence derives from a man aged 18 to 29 in good health. The specimen sequenced was memory CD4+ T cells sorted from blood. Subset described: CD45RA-negative fraction. The chain is built from TRBV14 and TRBJ1-2; a possible D gene is TRBD1 (6 bases). CDR3 region: CASRGQGLGGYTF. The CDR3, as DNA: TGTGCCAGCAGGGGTCAGGGGCTGGGAGGCTACACCTTC.